This T cell receptor beta chain was captured by sequencing in a study of shared clonotypes between healthy human individuals. Study details: The donor group consisted of a couple of women and three men, aged 18 to 49.

Some clones are missing from TCRdb's copy, which holds only in-frame ones; the method was immunoSEQ multiplex PCR. The repertoire holds around 1.1 million clones, with roughly 80% as singletons. Study-level points and caveats: Blood was the only sampled material, and tissue repertoires likely differ. Non-shared clonotypes showed lower generation probabilities than clonotypes common to all four donors. In a handful of donors, around 5% of naive CD4 clonotypes appeared in common.

This clone was counted between two and nine times. Its antigen remains unidentified. The germline V gene encodes CDR1 SGHRS and CDR2 YFSETQ. CDR3 length: 14 amino acids. V was trimmed by 0 bases and J by 6 bases, leaving 12 bases between them. The rearrangement uses TRBV5-1 and TRBJ1-2; TRBD1 might be the D (6 bases). The sample was memory CD4+ T cells from PBMCs. Subset here: CD45RA-negative fraction. This receptor was identified in a man aged 18 to 35 in good health. Some clones in this sample may be carry-over from other donors' samples. CDR3 amino acids: CASSLVLTGNGYTF. The CDR3 nucleotides are TGCGCCAGCAGCTTGGTATTGACAGGAAATGGCTACACCTTC.